This T cell receptor (beta chain) is drawn from a study of T cell responses to AZD1222 COVID-19 vaccine. Whole-study context: Researchers grouped second doses given at about 4 or about 12 weeks into one pool. Whole-study results and caveats: Among spike-specific TCRs, nearly half reportedly target unmutated variant regions. The donor cohort was predominantly white British with a female majority, and clonal diversity may have been underestimated. Baseline seropositives among AZD1222 recipients totaled only six.

Germline V gives CDR1 MNHEY, CDR2 SVGAGI. This CDR3 is 14 amino acids long. Trimming left V 6 bases short and J 4 bases short, with 13 bases between. This table comes from immunoSEQ multiplex PCR, and its TCRdb copy is limited to in-frame clones, with some not included. The profile shows around 160,000 clones, about 91% of them singletons. On this clone: Its specificity is not known.

The chain is built from TRBV6-5 and TRBJ1-5, with a possible D match to TRBD1 (6 bases). The starting material was peripheral blood, obtained on day 0 of AZD1222 vaccination. The receptor comes from an adult in good health. The CDR3 DNA reads TGTGCCAGCAGGGACAGAGGGGGTAATCAGCCCCAGCATTTT. Translating it yields CASRDRGGNQPQHF.